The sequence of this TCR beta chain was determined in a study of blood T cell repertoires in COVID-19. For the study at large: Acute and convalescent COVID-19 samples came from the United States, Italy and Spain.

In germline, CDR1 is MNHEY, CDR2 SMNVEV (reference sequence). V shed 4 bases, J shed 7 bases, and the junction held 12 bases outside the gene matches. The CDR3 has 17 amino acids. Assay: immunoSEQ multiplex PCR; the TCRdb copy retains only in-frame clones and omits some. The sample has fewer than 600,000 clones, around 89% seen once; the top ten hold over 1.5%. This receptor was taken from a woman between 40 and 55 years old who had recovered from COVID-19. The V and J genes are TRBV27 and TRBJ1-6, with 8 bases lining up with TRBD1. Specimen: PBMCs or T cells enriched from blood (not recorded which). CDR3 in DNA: TGTGCCAGCAGTTGGGGGCCTCCCGGGACAGGAAATTCACCCCTCCACTTT. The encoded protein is CASSWGPPGTGNSPLHF.